This TCR beta chain was observed in a study of regulatory and conventional T cells in RAG deficiency (dated by TCRdb to 2016 to 2017). Looking at the study overall: The study used high-throughput TCR beta sequencing to compare repertoire diversity and composition of Treg, conventional CD4+ and CD8+ T cells between RAG-deficient patients and healthy controls. Study-wide findings and limitations: Compared with control T-cell subpopulations, RAG-deficient patients had much lower Shannon entropy and higher Simpson indices. Unique TCR beta sequences from Treg cells were roughly 100-fold fewer in Omenn syndrome and CID/AS patients than controls, versus about 9.9-fold for other subsets. Shorter CDR3 lengths were found in all patient T-cell subsets, and >75% Treg-Tconv repertoire overlap at nucleotide and amino acid level was observed in Omenn syndrome patients. For some subjects, some T-cell subset analyses were not performed. Rather than being bona fide Treg cells, the sorted CD25-high CD127-low cells in Omenn syndrome patients may represent peripherally activated cells.

For repertoire analyses, the comparison group consisted of fewer than 10 healthy control donors. CD8+ T cells lacking CD4 were purified from blood before genomic DNA extraction. Concerning this clone: The specificity of this receptor is unknown. The sample holds no much larger clone one base away, and base qualities are not on file.

Receptor libraries were prepared by the immunoSEQ multiplex PCR assay. Rearranged TCR beta chain products were amplified from the genomic DNA of sorted T-cell subsets and were then sequenced. In the original analysis: Shannon entropy and Simpson indices were used to measure the diversity of productive TCR beta rearrangements in each repertoire. Clonal expansion was assessed by the summed frequency of the 100 most abundant productive TCR beta clonotypes among total reads. The TRB repertoires were scored with a self-reactivity index built on which amino acids appear at CDR3beta positions 6 and 7. Two-way ANOVA was used for repertoire analyses, and Student t or Mann-Whitney tests were used for flow cytometric analyses. TCRdb took over this immuneACCESS table, retaining in-frame rearrangements with V and J assigned. Such tables are incomplete; in checked studies, under half of the missing clones stem from an unresolved V gene, and the remainder is unexplained. V, J and clone size are those of that table, while D and trimming were read from the DNA. Across this sample there are about 6,700 clones, with almost 85% seen only once. Of the sample, 10% to 15% is held by the ten largest clones.

Taken from the germline V gene (reference sequence), the CDR1 and CDR2 loops are MNHNY and SVGAGI. The V and J ends are trimmed by 5 bases and 5 bases, leaving 16 bases between them. Counted from cysteine to phenylalanine, this CDR3 has 15 amino acids. Solely the CDR3 DNA is kept, with 45 bases framed from the first base. This same sample was also part of a study on regulatory T cells. The second investigation adds: The multiplex PCR relied on 52 forward TRBV primers and 13 reverse TRBJ primers, and amplification bias was corrected through assay-based and computational methods. In patients, repertoires had restricted unique TRB V-J pairs and skewed V and J gene usage, with regulatory T cells showing the most marked changes. The study compared T-cell receptor beta repertoires of sorted regulatory, conventional CD4+ and CD8+ T cells between CD3G-deficient patients and healthy controls. Peripheral blood mononuclear cells were isolated by Ficoll density separation. CD3+ CD8+ CD4- T cells were isolated using a FACSAria cell sorter. Rearranged TRB loci were amplified from genomic DNA by multiplex PCR within the immunoSEQ assay. TRB amplicons were sequenced using an Illumina HiSeq platform. Raw sequences were error-filtered and aligned to reference gene sequences by custom algorithms, then analyzed with the immunoSEQ online tools. Frequencies of productive and nonproductive TRB rearrangements were evaluated among both unique and total sequences. Group comparisons used t tests, Mann-Whitney tests or two-way ANOVA run in Prism software.

The chain is assembled from TRBV6-6 and TRBJ1-5; TRBD1 is perhaps the D gene, given 5 matching bases. The material sequenced was CD8+ T cells sorted from blood. The TCR comes from a human donor in good health. CDR3 region: CASSNTRGGDQPQHF. The base sequence is TGTGCCAGCAGTAACACCCGGGGCGGGGATCAGCCCCAGCATTTT.